This T cell receptor (beta chain) was documented in a study of PD-1 blockade in classical Hodgkin lymphoma. Only in-frame clones appear in the TCRdb table, and some are missing; sequencing was by immunoSEQ multiplex PCR. The table includes about 1,900 clones, 75% to 90% detected once. CDR3 length: 14 residues. Germline V gene lookup returns CDR1 SGHRS and CDR2 YFSETQ. V lost 5 bases and J lost 5, with 16 bases in between. Autologous stem cell transplantation was followed by relapse in every patient, and brentuximab vedotin exposure varied. The TCR originated in a human donor with classical Hodgkin lymphoma. The chain carries TRBV5-1 and TRBJ1-1; D is perhaps TRBD1 (5 bases). The sequencing used peripheral blood mononuclear cells (PBMCs), collected at baseline. The CDR3, as DNA: TGCGCCAGCAGGTCAAAGACCCAGGGTACTGAAGCTTTCTTT. Translating gives CASRSKTQGTEAFF.